These 26 T cell receptor beta chains came from one sample sequenced in a study of cytomegalovirus exposure and HLA in healthy donors. A multiplex PCR was run with 60 Vbeta primers and 13 Jbeta primers. The data were produced by immunoSEQ multiplex PCR, yet TCRdb's version contains in-frame clones alone and is incomplete. The sample includes about 160,000 clones, roughly 85% of them seen just once. The sequencing input was PBMCs. Every receptor here comes from a man aged 35 to 55 in good health and CMV-seronegative.

The chain uses TRBV5-4 and TRBJ2-1; possible D gene TRBD2, 8 bases. Per germline, CDR1 SGHNT and CDR2 YYREEE (reference sequence). This CDR3 region has 15 residues. V was trimmed by 6 bases and J by 6 bases, leaving 19 bases between them. The CDR3 DNA reads TGTGCCAGCACCTCAGGGGGACTAGTCCGCAATGAGCAGTTCTTC. The encoded protein is CASTSGGLVRNEQFF.

This clone was seen once. This chain uses TRBV28 with TRBJ1-6; a weak D match, TRBD1 (5 bases). The germline CDR1 and CDR2 sequences are MDHEN and SYDVKM. V lost 4 bases and J lost 7, with 11 bases in between. CDR3 size: 14 residues. Written as DNA, the CDR3 is TGTGCCAGCAGTTCCGGGACTAGCAATTCACCCCTCCACTTT. Amino acids: CASSSGTSNSPLHF.

The rearrangement joins TRBV7-2 to TRBJ2-1; the D is unclear. The V end lost 2 bases, the J end lost 7 bases, and 12 bases lay between the germline ends. Germline lookup yields CDR1 SGHTA and CDR2 FQGNSA. The CDR3 extends over 14 amino acids. The DNA for the CDR3 is TGTGCCAGCAGCTTAAGGTTGGCCGGGAATGAGCAGTTCTTC. Protein: CASSLRLAGNEQFF.

This clone occurred once. CDR3 coding DNA: TGTGCCAGCGGAGGGACTACAGATACGCAGTATTTT. Translated, it gives CASGGTTDTQYF. V usage is TRBV6-5 and J usage is TRBJ2-3; tentative D call: TRBD2 (6 bases). Between the trimmed V and J ends, which lost 8 bases and 3 bases, there was a span of 9 bases. The CDR3 sequence is 12 residues long. CDR1 is MNHEY, CDR2 SVGAGI, per germline.

This chain connects TRBV5-4 to TRBJ2-5; 13 nucleotides match TRBD2. This CDR3 spans 16 amino acids. Per the germline V gene, CDR1 is SGHNT and CDR2 is YYREEE (reference sequence). The ends lost 4 bases at V and 5 bases at J; junction bases unmatched: 8. CDR3 DNA: TGTGCCAGCAGCCCGAGGACTAGCGGGAGATCGGAGACCCAGTACTTC. Its protein product is CASSPRTSGRSETQYF.

The chain carries TRBV5-1 and TRBJ2-3; D is perhaps TRBD1 (6 bases). Trimming pared 4 bases from V and 1 base from J, leaving 10 bases between. There are 14 residues in the CDR3. Germline lookup yields CDR1 SGHRS and CDR2 YFSETQ. The CDR3 sequence: CASSPGQRTDTQYF. The DNA of the CDR3 is TGCGCCAGCAGCCCCGGACAGCGCACAGATACGCAGTATTTT.

The V call is TRBV4-2, the J call TRBJ2-7; 8 positions match TRBD2. The CDR3 is 15 amino acids. CDR1 is LGHNA, CDR2 YNFKEQ, per germline. V trimming: 0 bases; J trimming: 4 bases; junction bases outside the gene matches: 5. CDR3 in amino acids: CASSQDASGGYEQYF. CDR3 DNA: TGTGCCAGCAGCCAAGATGCCTCGGGAGGGTACGAGCAGTACTTC.

This clone occurred a few times. The V call is TRBV23-1, the J call TRBJ1-1, with TRBD1 as a possible D gene (6 bases). TRBV23-1 is noted as an ORF with a role that remains uncertain. Trimming removed 4 bases from V and 5 bases from J, with 26 bases in between. The CDR3 spans 18 residues. The CDR3 protein is CASSPCGRETGGTTEAFF. The CDR3 DNA reads TGCGCCAGCAGTCCCTGCGGGAGGGAGACTGGTGGGACAACTGAAGCTTTCTTT.

As concerns this clone: At one boundary the junction diverges from the germline segment, which might be a read error. The rearrangement links TRBV7-9 to TRBJ2-1, with 8 bases identical to TRBD2. The CDR3 is made up of 17 amino acids. In germline, CDR1 is SEHNR, CDR2 FQNEAQ (reference sequence). CDR3 residues: CSSSLTRTGRAHNEQFF. CDR3 in DNA: TGTTCCAGCAGCTTAACCCGAACCGGGAGGGCGCACAATGAGCAGTTCTTC.

The chain couples TRBV7-2 to TRBJ1-3; 9 nucleotides agree with TRBD1. The V segment lost 5 bases and the J segment 2 bases; nucleotides outside the gene matches: 10. CDR3 length: 17 amino acids. Germline-derived CDR1 and CDR2 are SGHTA and FQGNSA. CDR3 residues: CASSEGQGIITGNTIYF. CDR3 coding DNA: TGTGCCAGCAGCGAAGGACAGGGGATTATAACTGGAAACACCATATATTTT.

The chain combines TRBV5-8 with TRBJ2-3; TRBD1 might be the D (6 bases). The germline CDR1 and CDR2 sequences are SGHTS and YDEGEE. Trimming pared 2 bases from V and 6 bases from J, leaving 16 bases between. The CDR3 totals 15 residues. CDR3 region: CASSFWTVTPDTQYF. In nucleotides, the CDR3 is TGTGCCAGCAGCTTTTGGACAGTCACCCCGGATACGCAGTATTTT.

The V call is TRBV13, the J call TRBJ2-2, with a tentative D call TRBD2 (6 bases). V lost 5 bases to trimming and J lost 1 base, with 14 bases between them. Per germline, CDR1 PRHDT and CDR2 FYEKMQ (reference sequence). The CDR3 covers 16 residues. The CDR3 sequence is CASSLAASENTGELFF. The DNA of the CDR3 is TGTGCCAGCAGCCTCGCGGCTAGCGAGAACACCGGGGAGCTGTTTTTT.

V usage is TRBV11-2 and J usage is TRBJ1-6; no clear D gene. V lost 1 base to trimming and J lost 7 bases, with 5 bases between them. CDR3 length equals 13 residues. CDR1 is SGHAT, CDR2 FQNNGV, per germline. The CDR3 reads CASSLAGNSPLHF. Written as DNA, the CDR3 is TGTGCCAGCAGCTTAGCTGGCAATTCACCCCTCCACTTT.

V usage is TRBV7-2 and J usage is TRBJ1-6, with D uncertain. The CDR3 length is 15 residues. V lost 1 base, J lost 5 bases, and 9 bases lay in between. In germline, CDR1 is SGHTA, CDR2 FQGNSA. The CDR3 DNA reads TGTGCCAGCAGCTTAGTACAGAATAATAATTCACCCCTCCACTTT. Encoded protein: CASSLVQNNNSPLHF.

This clone was seen once. V and J are TRBV6-5 and TRBJ2-3, with D possibly being TRBD1 (8 bases). Germline V gene lookup returns CDR1 MNHEY and CDR2 SVGAGI. The CDR3 covers 16 residues. Trimming shortened V by 2 bases and J by 1 base, and 13 bases separated the two germline ends. The CDR3 nucleotides are TGTGCCAGCAGTTACGGTACAGGGGGGGGCACAGATACGCAGTATTTT. This translates into CASSYGTGGGTDTQYF.

The V and J genes are TRBV28 and TRBJ2-4, with a tentative D call TRBD2 (5 bases). In germline, CDR1 is MDHEN, CDR2 SYDVKM. The CDR3 is made up of 14 amino acids. V was shortened by 5 bases and J by 3 bases, with 11 bases between the two germline ends. The chain's CDR3 is CASSEPGSKNIQYF. DNA of the CDR3: TGTGCCAGCAGTGAACCGGGGAGCAAAAACATTCAGTACTTC.

The V and J genes are TRBV18 and TRBJ1-1, with D uncertain. The CDR3 sequence is 14 residues long. Germline assignment: CDR1 KGHSH and CDR2 LQKENI. Trimming shortened V by 2 bases and J by 3 bases, and 10 bases separated the two germline ends. The CDR3 loop reads CASSPGKRDTEAFF. The CDR3 region has the DNA TGTGCCAGCTCACCAGGGAAGAGGGACACTGAAGCTTTCTTT.

V gene TRBV19 combines with J gene TRBJ2-7; 7 positions match TRBD2. Looked up from germline, CDR1 is LNHDA and CDR2 is SQIVND (reference sequence). The J segment lost 2 bases and the V segment lost 6 bases, leaving 4 bases of the junction unmatched. The CDR3 is 13 residues long. As DNA, the CDR3 is TGTGCCAGTAGCCCTGGGAGGGCCTACGAGCAGTACTTC. This gives the protein CASSPGRAYEQYF.

The chain carries TRBV7-6 and TRBJ1-4, with TRBD1 as a possible D gene (5 bases). The germline gives CDR1 SGHVS, CDR2 FNYEAQ. Deletions cut 2 bases from V and 8 bases from J, with 9 bases between. The CDR3 sequence is 13 residues long. This chain's CDR3 is CASSLLGGEKLFF. The CDR3 bases are TGTGCCAGCAGCTTACTCGGGGGAGAAAAACTGTTTTTT.

A few counts support this clone. The V and J genes are TRBV19 and TRBJ2-3, with 7 positions matching TRBD2. Germline V CDR1 and CDR2: LNHDA, SQIVND (reference sequence). J gave up 2 bases and V 2 bases, and 4 bases lay outside the gene matches. The CDR3 spans 15 residues. The CDR3 spells CASSIQSGTTDTQYF. CDR3 in DNA: TGTGCCAGTAGTATACAGAGCGGGACCACAGATACGCAGTATTTT.

This clone has just one count. The rearrangement uses TRBV7-2 and TRBJ2-3; D is possibly TRBD1 (5 bases). The CDR3 runs 18 residues. Trimming took off 3 bases at V and 2 bases at J, with 21 bases between the two ends. Looked up from germline, CDR1 is SGHTA and CDR2 is FQGNSA. The CDR3 protein is CASSLRQTFGYNTDTQYF. Written as DNA, the CDR3 is TGTGCCAGCAGCTTGAGACAGACCTTCGGGTATAACACAGATACGCAGTATTTT.

The CDR3 region has the DNA TGTGCCAGCAGCGGGGGACAGGGTAACTATGGCTACACCTTC. It is translated as CASSGGQGNYGYTF. This sequence joins TRBV9 and TRBJ1-2, with 9 bases identical to TRBD1. The V segment lost 3 bases and the J segment 1 base; nucleotides outside the gene matches: 1. Germline V gene lookup returns CDR1 SGDLS and CDR2 YYNGEE. The CDR3 covers 14 residues.

J is TRBJ2-2 and V is TRBV6-6; 8 positions match TRBD2. Germline CDR1 reads MNHNY; CDR2 reads SVGAGI (reference sequence). The CDR3 loop spans 14 amino acids. Trimming cost V 9 bases and J 4 bases; bases outside gene matches: 7. The CDR3 DNA is TGTGCCAGGTCTATCGGGGGGGGCACCGGGGAGCTGTTTTTT. Translation: CARSIGGGTGELFF.

V is TRBV19 and J is TRBJ2-3; TRBD1 matches at 9 bases. The V gene's germline CDR1 is LNHDA and CDR2 SQIVND (reference sequence). The length of the CDR3 is 16 residues. Trimming at V came to 4 bases and at J to 4 bases, leaving 9 bases not matched to a gene. The CDR3 DNA sequence: TGTGCCAGTAGTAGCCCGGGACAGGGAGGGTCAGATACGCAGTATTTT. Its translation: CASSSPGQGGSDTQYF.

The chain combines TRBV5-1 with TRBJ1-2; D unresolved. The V and J ends lost 4 bases and 0 bases respectively, with 16 bases between them. This CDR3 has 16 amino acids. Germline assignment: CDR1 SGHRS and CDR2 YFSETQ. The CDR3: CASSPGVRGANYGYTF. CDR3 in DNA: TGCGCCAGCAGCCCTGGAGTCCGGGGAGCTAACTATGGCTACACCTTC.

This sequence joins TRBV9 and TRBJ2-1, with D possibly matching TRBD2 (5 bases). This CDR3 is 14 amino acids long. Germline-derived CDR1 and CDR2 are SGDLS and YYNGEE. V was clipped by 0 bases and J by 7 bases, with 11 bases between them. CDR3 sequence: CASSVAPDLNEQFF. In DNA form, the CDR3 reads TGTGCCAGCAGCGTAGCACCGGACTTGAATGAGCAGTTCTTC.